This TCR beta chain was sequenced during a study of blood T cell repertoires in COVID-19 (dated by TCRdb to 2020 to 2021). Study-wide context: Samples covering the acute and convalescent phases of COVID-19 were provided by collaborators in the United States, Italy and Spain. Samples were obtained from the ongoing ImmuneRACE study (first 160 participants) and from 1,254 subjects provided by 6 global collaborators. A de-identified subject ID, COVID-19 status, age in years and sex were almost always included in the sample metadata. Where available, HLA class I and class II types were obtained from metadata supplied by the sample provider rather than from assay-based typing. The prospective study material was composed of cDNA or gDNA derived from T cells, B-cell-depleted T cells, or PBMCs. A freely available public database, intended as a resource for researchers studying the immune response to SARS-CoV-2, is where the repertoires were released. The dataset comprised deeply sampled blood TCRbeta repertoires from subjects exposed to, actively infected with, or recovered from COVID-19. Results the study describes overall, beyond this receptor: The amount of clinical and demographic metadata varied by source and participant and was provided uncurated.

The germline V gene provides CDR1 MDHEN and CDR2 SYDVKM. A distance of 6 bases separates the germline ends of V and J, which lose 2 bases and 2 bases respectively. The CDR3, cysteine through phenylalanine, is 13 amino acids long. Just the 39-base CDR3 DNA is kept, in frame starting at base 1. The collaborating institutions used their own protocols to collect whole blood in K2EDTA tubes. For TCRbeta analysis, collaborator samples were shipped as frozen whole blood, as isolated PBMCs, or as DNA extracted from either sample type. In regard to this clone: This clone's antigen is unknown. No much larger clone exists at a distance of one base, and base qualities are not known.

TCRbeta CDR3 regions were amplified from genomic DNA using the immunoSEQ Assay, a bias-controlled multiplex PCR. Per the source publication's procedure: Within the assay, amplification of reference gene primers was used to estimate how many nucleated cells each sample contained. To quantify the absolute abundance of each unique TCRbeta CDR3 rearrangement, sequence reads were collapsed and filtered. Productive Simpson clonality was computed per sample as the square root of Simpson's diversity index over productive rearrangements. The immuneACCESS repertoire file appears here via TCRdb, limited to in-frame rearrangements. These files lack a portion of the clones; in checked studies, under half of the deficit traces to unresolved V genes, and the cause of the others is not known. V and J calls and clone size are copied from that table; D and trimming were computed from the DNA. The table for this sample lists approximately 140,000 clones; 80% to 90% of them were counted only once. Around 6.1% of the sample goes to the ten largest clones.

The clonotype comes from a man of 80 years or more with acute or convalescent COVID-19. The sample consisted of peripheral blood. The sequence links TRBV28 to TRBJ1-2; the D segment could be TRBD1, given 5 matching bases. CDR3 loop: CASSLRQNYGYTF. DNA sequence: TGTGCCAGCAGTTTAAGACAGAACTATGGCTACACCTTC.